This TCR beta chain was profiled in a study of cytomegalovirus exposure and HLA in healthy donors. Study-level information: Of several hundred genotyped donors, more than 65% grouped in the Caucasian-associated ancestry cluster.

In this sample, this clone turned up a few times. With 60 Vbeta and 13 Jbeta primers, the PCR was carried out. Only in-frame clones appear in the TCRdb table, and some are missing; sequencing was by immunoSEQ multiplex PCR. The sample has about 110,000 clones, 74% seen once. Germline loops: CDR1 MNHEY, CDR2 SMNVEV (reference sequence). Unmatched junction bases numbered 7, after V lost 5 bases and J lost 3 bases. This CDR3 spans 15 amino acids. The sequencing input was PBMCs. This TCR was sampled from a middle-aged man in good health and CMV-seropositive. The chain uses TRBV27 and TRBJ1-2; 9 nucleotides match TRBD1. The DNA of the CDR3 is TGTGCCAGCAGTACAACTCACAGGGGGCACTATGGCTACACCTTC. As protein: CASSTTHRGHYGYTF.